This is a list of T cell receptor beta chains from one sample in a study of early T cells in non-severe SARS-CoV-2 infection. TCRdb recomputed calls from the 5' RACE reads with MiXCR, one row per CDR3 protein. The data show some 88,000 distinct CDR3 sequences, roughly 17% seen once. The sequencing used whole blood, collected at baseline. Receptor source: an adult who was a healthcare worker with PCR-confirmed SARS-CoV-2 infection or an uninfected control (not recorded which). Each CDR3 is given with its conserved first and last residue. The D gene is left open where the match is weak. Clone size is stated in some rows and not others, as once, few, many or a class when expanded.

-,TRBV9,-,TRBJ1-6,CASSVSINNSPLHF,TGTGCCAGCAGCGTTTCCATAAATAATTCACCCCTCCACTTT
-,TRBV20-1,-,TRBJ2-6,CSASEGNSGANVLTF,TGCAGTGCTAGCGAAGGGAACTCCGGGGCCAACGTCCTGACTTTC
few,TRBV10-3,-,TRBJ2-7,CAISDRSGTNSYEQYF,TGTGCCATCAGTGATCGATCAGGGACAAACAGCTACGAGCAGTACTTC
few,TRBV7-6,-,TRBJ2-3,CASRASSVRVGTDTQYF,TGTGCCAGCAGGGCATCGTCGGTGCGGGTCGGCACAGATACGCAGTATTTT
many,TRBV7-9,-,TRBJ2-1,CASSLAADNEQFF,TGTGCCAGCAGCCTGGCGGCGGACAATGAGCAGTTCTTC
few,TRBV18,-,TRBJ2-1,CASSSGRARHEQFF,TGTGCCAGCTCATCAGGCAGGGCCCGCCATGAGCAGTTCTTC
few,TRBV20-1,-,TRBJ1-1,CSVSPNTEAFF,TGCAGTGTTTCACCAAACACTGAAGCTTTCTTT
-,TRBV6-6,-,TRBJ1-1,CASSYSMARRNTEAFF,TGTGCCAGCAGTTACTCGATGGCAAGAAGGAACACTGAAGCTTTCTTT
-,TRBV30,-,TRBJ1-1,CAWSVGGSIPEAFF,TGTGCCTGGAGTGTAGGGGGGAGTATACCTGAAGCTTTCTTT
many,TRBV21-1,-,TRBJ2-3,CASISGRVTDTQYF,TGTGCCAGCATTAGCGGGAGAGTCACAGATACGCAGTATTTT
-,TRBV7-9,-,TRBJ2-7,CASSPPGTIYEQYF,TGTGCCAGCAGCCCCCCGGGGACCATCTACGAGCAGTACTTC
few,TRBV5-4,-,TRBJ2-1,CASSGSGVGAYNEQFF,TGTGCCAGCAGTGGGTCAGGGGTTGGAGCCTACAATGAGCAGTTCTTC
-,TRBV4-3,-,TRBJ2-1,CASSQDRVGVLNEQFF,TGCGCCAGCAGCCAAGATCGAGTGGGAGTGTTAAATGAGCAGTTCTTC
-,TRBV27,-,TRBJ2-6,CASSSGSGANVLIF,TGTGCCAGCAGTTCCGGCTCTGGGGCCAACGTCCTGATTTTC
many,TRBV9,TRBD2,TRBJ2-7,CASSVAGGRGYEQYF,TGTGCCAGCAGCGTAGCGGGAGGTCGGGGCTACGAGCAGTACTTC
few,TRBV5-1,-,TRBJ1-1,CASSYGNTGNTEAFF,TGCGCCAGCAGCTACGGAAATACAGGGAACACTGAAGCTTTCTTT
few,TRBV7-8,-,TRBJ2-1,CASSYNNEQFF,TGTGCCAGCAGCTACAACAATGAGCAGTTCTTC
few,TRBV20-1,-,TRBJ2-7,CSARLTGSGYEQYF,TGCAGTGCTAGACTTACAGGGTCGGGCTACGAGCAGTACTTC
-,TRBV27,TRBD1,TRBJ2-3,CASSFYRGSTDTQYF,TGTGCCAGCAGTTTCTACAGGGGCAGCACAGATACGCAGTATTTT
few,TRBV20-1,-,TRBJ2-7,CSAPGRAYEQYF,TGCAGTGCCCCCGGACGGGCCTACGAGCAGTACTTC
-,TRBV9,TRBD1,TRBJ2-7,CASSVAPDRGREQYF,TGTGCCAGCAGCGTAGCACCGGACAGGGGACGTGAGCAGTACTTC
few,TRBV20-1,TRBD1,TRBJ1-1,CSAQRGQLNTEAFF,TGCAGTGCCCAAAGGGGGCAGTTGAACACTGAAGCTTTCTTT
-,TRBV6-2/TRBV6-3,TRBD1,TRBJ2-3,CASSATGPDTQYF,TGTGCCAGCAGTGCGACAGGGCCAGATACGCAGTATTTT
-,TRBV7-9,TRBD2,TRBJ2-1,CASSLFRRESYNEQFF,TGTGCCAGCAGCTTATTCAGGCGGGAGTCGTACAATGAGCAGTTCTTC
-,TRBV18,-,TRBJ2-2,CASSRNSNTGELFF,TGTGCCAGCTCACGAAACTCGAACACCGGGGAGCTGTTTTTT
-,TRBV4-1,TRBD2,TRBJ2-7,CASSQAPAGLAVGEQYF,TGCGCCAGCAGCCAAGCTCCTGCAGGACTAGCGGTTGGCGAGCAGTACTTC
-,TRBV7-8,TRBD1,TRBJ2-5,CASSPQGYQETQYF,TGTGCCAGCAGCCCACAGGGGTACCAAGAGACCCAGTACTTC
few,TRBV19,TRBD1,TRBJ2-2,CASSMDRQGYNTGELFF,TGTGCCAGTAGTATGGATAGACAGGGGTACAACACCGGGGAGCTGTTTTTT
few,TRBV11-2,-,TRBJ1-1,CASSLNANTEAFF,TGTGCCAGCAGCCTGAACGCGAACACTGAAGCTTTCTTT
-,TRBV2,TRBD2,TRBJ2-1,CASSPGAGAYNEQFF,TGTGCCAGCAGCCCCGGAGCGGGGGCCTACAATGAGCAGTTCTTC
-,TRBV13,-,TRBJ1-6,CASASGGYNSPLHF,TGTGCCAGCGCATCGGGGGGCTATAATTCACCCCTCCACTTT
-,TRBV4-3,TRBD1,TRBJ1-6,CASSQDLTGDGGSPLHF,TGCGCCAGCAGCCAAGACCTGACAGGGGATGGGGGTTCACCCCTCCACTTT
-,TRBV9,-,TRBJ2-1,CASSVEIKNEQFF,TGTGCCAGCAGCGTAGAGATTAAAAATGAGCAGTTCTTC
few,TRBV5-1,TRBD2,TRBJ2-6,CASSRGLAGALTGANVLTF,TGCGCCAGCAGCAGGGGACTAGCGGGAGCCCTTACTGGGGCCAACGTCCTGACTTTC